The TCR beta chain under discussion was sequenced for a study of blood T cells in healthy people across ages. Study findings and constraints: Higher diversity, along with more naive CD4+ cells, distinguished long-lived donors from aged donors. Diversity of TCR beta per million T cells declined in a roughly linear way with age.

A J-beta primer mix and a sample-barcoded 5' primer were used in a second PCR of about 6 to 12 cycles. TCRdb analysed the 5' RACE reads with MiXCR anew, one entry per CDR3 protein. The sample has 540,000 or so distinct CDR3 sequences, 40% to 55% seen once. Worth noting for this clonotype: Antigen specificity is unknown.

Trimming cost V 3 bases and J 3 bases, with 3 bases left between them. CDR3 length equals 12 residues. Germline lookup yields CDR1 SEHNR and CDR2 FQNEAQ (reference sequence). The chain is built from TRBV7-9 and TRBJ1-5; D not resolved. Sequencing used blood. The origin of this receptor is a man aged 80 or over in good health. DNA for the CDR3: TGTGCCAGCAGCTTTACCAATCAGCCCCAGCATTTT. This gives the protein CASSFTNQPQHF.